This T cell receptor beta chain is drawn from a study of cytomegalovirus exposure and HLA in healthy donors. In the case of this clone: Antigen: not known.

Overall study results and limits: Owing to their indistinguishability, certain V segments, notably TRBV6-2 and TRBV6-3, were excluded. Relative to equally common others, HLA-associated TCR beta chains showed greater clonal expansion in a later analysis. A missense DCLRE1C variant was associated with V- and J-gene trimming of TCR beta chains in a later analysis, and an independent cohort replicated the association.

The CDR3 is 15 residues long. V was clipped by 4 bases and J by 2 bases; unmatched bases: 9. Germline assignment: CDR1 SGHRS and CDR2 YFSETQ. The PCR had 60 Vbeta and 13 Jbeta primers. Method: immunoSEQ multiplex PCR; TCRdb's copy keeps in-frame clones and lacks some. The sample has 180,000 or so clones, about 86% seen once. The origin of this receptor is a woman aged 25-40 years in good health and CMV-seronegative. The V call is TRBV5-1, the J call TRBJ2-7, with 7 bases identical to TRBD2. The sample taken for sequencing was PBMCs. CDR3 DNA sequence: TGCGCCAGCAGCCCTACCTCTAGCGGCCCCTACGAGCAGTACTTC. Translated, it gives CASSPTSSGPYEQYF.